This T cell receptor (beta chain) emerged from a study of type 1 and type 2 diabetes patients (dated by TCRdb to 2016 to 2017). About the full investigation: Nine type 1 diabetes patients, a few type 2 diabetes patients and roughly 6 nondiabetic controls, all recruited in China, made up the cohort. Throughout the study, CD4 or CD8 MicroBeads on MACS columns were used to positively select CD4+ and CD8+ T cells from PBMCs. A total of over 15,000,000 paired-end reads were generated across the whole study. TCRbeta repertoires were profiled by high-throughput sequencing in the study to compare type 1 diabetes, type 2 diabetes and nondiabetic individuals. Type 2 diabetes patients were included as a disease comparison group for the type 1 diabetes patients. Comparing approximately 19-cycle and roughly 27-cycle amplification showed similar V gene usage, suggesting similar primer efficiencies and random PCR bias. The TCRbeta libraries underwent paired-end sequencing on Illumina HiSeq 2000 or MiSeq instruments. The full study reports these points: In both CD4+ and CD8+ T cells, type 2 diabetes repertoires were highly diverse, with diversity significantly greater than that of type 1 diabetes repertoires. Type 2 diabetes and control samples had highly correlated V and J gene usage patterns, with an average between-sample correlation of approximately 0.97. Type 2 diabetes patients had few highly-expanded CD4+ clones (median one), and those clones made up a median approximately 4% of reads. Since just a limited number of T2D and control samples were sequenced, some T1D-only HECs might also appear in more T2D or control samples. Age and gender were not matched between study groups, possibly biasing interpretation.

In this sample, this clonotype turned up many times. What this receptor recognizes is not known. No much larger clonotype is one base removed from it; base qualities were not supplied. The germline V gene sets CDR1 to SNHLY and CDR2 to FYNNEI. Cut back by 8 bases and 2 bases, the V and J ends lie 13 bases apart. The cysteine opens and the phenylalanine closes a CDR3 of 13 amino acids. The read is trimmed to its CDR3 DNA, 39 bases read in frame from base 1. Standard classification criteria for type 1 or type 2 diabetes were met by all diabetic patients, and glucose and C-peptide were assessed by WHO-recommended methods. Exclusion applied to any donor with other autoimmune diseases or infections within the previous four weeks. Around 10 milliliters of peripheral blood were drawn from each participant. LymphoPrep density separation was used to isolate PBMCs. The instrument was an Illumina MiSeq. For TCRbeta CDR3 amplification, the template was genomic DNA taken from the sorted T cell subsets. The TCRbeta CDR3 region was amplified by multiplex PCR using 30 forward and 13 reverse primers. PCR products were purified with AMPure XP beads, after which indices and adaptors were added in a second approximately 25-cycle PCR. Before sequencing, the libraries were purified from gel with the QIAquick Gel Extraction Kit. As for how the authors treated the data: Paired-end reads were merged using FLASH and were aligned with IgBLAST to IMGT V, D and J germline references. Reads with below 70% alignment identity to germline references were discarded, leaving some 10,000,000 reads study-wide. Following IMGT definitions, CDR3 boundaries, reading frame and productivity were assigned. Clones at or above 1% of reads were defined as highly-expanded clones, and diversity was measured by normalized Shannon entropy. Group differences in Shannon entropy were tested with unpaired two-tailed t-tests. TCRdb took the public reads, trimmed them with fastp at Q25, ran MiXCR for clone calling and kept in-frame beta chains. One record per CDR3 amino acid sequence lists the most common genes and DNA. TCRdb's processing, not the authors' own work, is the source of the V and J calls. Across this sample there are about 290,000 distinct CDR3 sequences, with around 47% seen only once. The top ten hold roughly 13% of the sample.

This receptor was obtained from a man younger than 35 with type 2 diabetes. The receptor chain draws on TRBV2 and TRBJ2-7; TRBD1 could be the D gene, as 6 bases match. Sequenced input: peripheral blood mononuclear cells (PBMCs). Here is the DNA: TGTGCCAGCGAGGGACATGGAACCTACGAGCAGTACTTC. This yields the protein CASEGHGTYEQYF.